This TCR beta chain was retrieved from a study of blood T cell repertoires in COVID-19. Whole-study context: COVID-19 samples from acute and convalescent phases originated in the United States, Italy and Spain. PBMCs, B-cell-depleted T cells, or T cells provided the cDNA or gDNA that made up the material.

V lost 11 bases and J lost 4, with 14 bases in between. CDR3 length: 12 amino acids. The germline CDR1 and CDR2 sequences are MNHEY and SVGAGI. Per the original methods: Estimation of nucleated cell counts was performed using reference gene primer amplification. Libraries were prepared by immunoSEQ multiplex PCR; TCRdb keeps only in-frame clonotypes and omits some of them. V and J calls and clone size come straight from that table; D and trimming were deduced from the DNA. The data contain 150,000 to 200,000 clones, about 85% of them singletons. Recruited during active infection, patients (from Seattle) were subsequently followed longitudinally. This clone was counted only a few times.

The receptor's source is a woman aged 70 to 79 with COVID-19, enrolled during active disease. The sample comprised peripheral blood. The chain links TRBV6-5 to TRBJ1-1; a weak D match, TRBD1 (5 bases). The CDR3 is CAGGASGTEAFF. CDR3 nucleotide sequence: TGTGCCGGCGGGGCCTCGGGCACTGAAGCTTTCTTT.